This T cell receptor (beta chain) was identified in a study of blood T cell repertoires in COVID-19. Some clones are missing from TCRdb's copy, which holds only in-frame ones; the method was immunoSEQ multiplex PCR. The sample contains 110,000 or so clones, approximately 85% of which appear only once. The V end lost 0 bases, the J end lost 4 bases, and 15 bases lay between the germline ends. This CDR3 spans 16 amino acids. The germline gives CDR1 SGHRS, CDR2 YFSETQ. The V gene is TRBV5-1, the J gene TRBJ2-3; perhaps TRBD2 as D (6 bases). Sequencing used peripheral blood. This sequence originates from a woman aged 55 to 70 with COVID-19, enrolled during active disease. In DNA, the CDR3 is TGCGCCAGCAGCTTGGTCCCGGGATCGGGGGCAGATACGCAGTATTTT. Protein product: CASSLVPGSGADTQYF.